Sequencing of this TCR beta chain was carried out in a study of shared clonotypes between healthy human individuals (dated by TCRdb to about 2020). About the study as a whole: The cohort comprised a couple of women and three men aged 18 to 49 years. For each donor, CD4 naive and CD4 memory were each run on three plates, CD8 naive on two plates, and CD8 memory on one plate. To estimate repertoire size and how much clonotypes are shared between individuals, the study performed deep sequencing of blood TCR repertoires from a few healthy adults. To increase sequencing depth and limit assay-specific biases, different laboratories used diverse techniques to prepare libraries and sequence TCR repertoires. Each donor's leukapheresis produced roughly between about 0.85 and 10 billion PBMCs.

The full study reports these points: Incomplete sequencing was indicated by rarefaction of sorted-subset datasets, despite the large sequencing depth. Based on pairwise subsampling, the degree of clonotype sharing among donors was expected to be affected by sequencing depth. Only blood was sampled, and tissue TCR repertoires likely differ from those in blood. Because the study included only a small number of donors, the genetic and exposure-history diversity represented was limited. Clonotypes shared by all four sorted-subset donors showed higher generation probabilities than non-shared clonotypes. Approximately 5% of naive CD4, around 4% of naive CD8, approximately 2.2% of memory CD4, and around 0.42% of memory CD8 clonotypes were shared across a few donors. Larger estimated clonotype richness was generally found for naive subsets than for memory subsets.

A note on this clone: The antigen this receptor binds is unknown. One base away there is no much larger clone; base qualities are not given.

Using the deep immunoSEQ assay, multiplex PCR amplified TCR CDR3 regions from genomic DNA. Genomic DNA extracted from each cell subset was distributed evenly over all wells of several immunoSEQ 96-well plates, and each plate served as one replicate. For sorted subsets, each replicate PCR was loaded with around 200 ng genomic DNA, equivalent to 30,000 or so T cell genomes. Purified libraries were measured with a Qubit 3.0 fluorometer, size-checked on a Bioanalyzer 2100, and measured again with the KAPA Library Quantification kit. Every immunoSEQ 96-well plate was sequenced on a separate single-read 150-cycle Illumina NextSeq 550 flow cell. The original pipeline was this. Because only junctional sequences without quality scores were contained in the immunoSEQ output, filtering matching that applied to full-length reads could not be performed. To assign V/J genes and CDR3, sequences were annotated against IMGT germline references using PyIR, a Python wrapper for IgBLAST v1.9. Reads with weak V/J assignments (E-value above 1e-6), missing CDR3, stop codons, out-of-frame junctions, or ambiguous translated residues were removed. V3J clonotypes were defined as sequences sharing an identical inferred V gene, J gene, and CDR3 amino acid sequence. Percentage overlap between repertoires was computed as shared unique clonotypes divided by the size of the smaller repertoire. Richness of each repertoire was evaluated using RTK rarefaction, the Chao1 estimator, and Recon v2.1 estimates of unobserved clonotypes. OLGA was used to compute generation probabilities for all TCRbeta clonotypes that the gDNA method yielded from a few donors. Entries here come from immuneACCESS through TCRdb and include only in-frame sequences with V and J called. Some clones fail to appear in such tables; in the studies checked, an unresolved V gene covers under half of the shortfall, and the cause of the remainder is unknown. V and J calls and clone size are copied from that table; D and trimming were computed from the DNA. The sample profile shows about 1.5 million clones; 95% to 99% of them were found once. The biggest ten clones account for less than 0.55% of the sample.

According to the germline V gene (reference sequence), CDR1 reads DFQATT and CDR2 reads SNEGSKA. Between the V and J ends, shortened by 4 bases and 5 bases respectively, the junction contains 5 bases. Its CDR3 holds 10 amino acids, cysteine through phenylalanine. Here the CDR3 DNA is all that survives: 30 bases in frame from base 1. Donors were healthy HIV-negative adults with no recently reported acute infections or vaccinations. Only Caucasian adults living in Nashville, Tennessee, USA were represented among the donors. CD4+ T cells were enriched by magnetic negative selection, after which naive cells were positively selected on CD45RA and the negative fraction was taken as the memory subset. Blood was collected by leukapheresis, and PBMCs were isolated by Ficoll-Histopaque density gradient centrifugation and then cryopreserved in liquid nitrogen vapor phase. Purity and quantity of every magnetically sorted T cell population were checked by analytical flow cytometry. Genomic DNA was isolated from every sorted fraction and measured by UV absorbance on a Nanodrop 2000c.

This clonotype was sampled from a man younger than 45 in good health. Source material: naive CD4+ T cells sorted from blood. The cell subset or site label of this sample denotes: CD45RA+ positively selected. The receptor chain draws on TRBV20-1 and TRBJ2-5; the D gene cannot be named for sure. The sequenced DNA: TGCAGTGCTATGCTGGAGACCCAGTACTTC. Protein translation: CSAMLETQYF.